This T cell receptor (beta chain) was recovered during a study of T cells after yellow fever vaccination. One entry per CDR3 protein results from TCRdb running MiXCR on the 5' RACE reads. Of more than 350,000 distinct CDR3 sequences listed, 11% are singletons. The length of the CDR3 is 15 residues. Germline values: CDR1 SGHAT, CDR2 FQNNGV. The ends lost 3 bases at V and 5 bases at J; junction bases unmatched: 6. The receptor's source is a young man who received the YFV17D yellow fever vaccine. The J gene is TRBJ2-2, the V gene TRBV11-2, with 7 nucleotides matching TRBD1. The material sequenced was PBMCs, taken on the day of the first yellow fever vaccination. The CDR3 DNA follows: TGTGCCAGCAGCTTCACGATACAGGGGACCGGGGAGCTGTTTTTT. As protein: CASSFTIQGTGELFF.